These 9 T cell receptor beta chains originate from one sample sequenced in a study of long-term antiretroviral therapy in people with HIV. immunoSEQ v3.0 was run at survey level. Sequenced by immunoSEQ multiplex PCR; TCRdb stores in-frame clones only, minus some. The sample lists approximately 28,000 clones, about 90% occurring once. The specimen was unsorted PBMCs, collected 2 years after starting antiretroviral therapy. These receptors were collected from a man over 45 with HIV.

V is TRBV10-2 and J is TRBJ2-1, with D uncertain. CDR3 length: 11 residues. V was clipped by 2 bases and J by 8 bases, with 4 bases between them. Germline V gives CDR1 WSHSY, CDR2 SAAADI. CDR3: CASSEGDEQFF. In DNA form, the CDR3 reads TGCGCCAGCAGTGAGGGGGATGAGCAGTTCTTC.

The chain is built from TRBV19 and TRBJ1-2; 7 bases agree with TRBD1. With V trimmed by 6 bases and J by 4 bases, 11 bases remained unmatched. This CDR3 region has 15 residues. Germline CDR1 and CDR2: LNHDA and SQIVND (reference sequence). CDR3: CASRVEQGTIYGYTF. CDR3 nucleotides: TGTGCCAGTAGGGTAGAACAGGGGACCATCTATGGCTACACCTTC. The full variable domain, completed using reference TRBV19 and TRBJ1-2, is DGGITQSPKYLFRKEGQNVTLSCEQNLNHDAMYWYRQDPGQGLRLIYYSQIVNDFQKGDIAEGYSVSREKKESFPLTVTSAQKNPTAFYLCASRVEQGTIYGYTFGSGTRLTVV.

The chain combines TRBV28 with TRBJ1-4; the D is unclear. V was clipped by 7 bases and J by 4 bases, with 7 bases between them. The CDR3 loop spans 12 amino acids. Germline lookup yields CDR1 MDHEN and CDR2 SYDVKM. The CDR3 sequence is CASTSGNEKLFF. CDR3 coding DNA: TGTGCCAGCACCTCCGGTAATGAAAAACTGTTTTTT.

The chain is built from TRBV7-6 and TRBJ2-5, with D perhaps matching TRBD2 (5 bases). With 3 bases removed from V and 6 bases from J, the gap between germline ends came to 11 bases. The CDR3 extends over 13 amino acids. Germline V gene sequence: CDR1 SGHVS, CDR2 FNYEAQ. CDR3 sequence: CASSLGREKTQYF. The CDR3 nucleotides read TGTGCCAGCAGCTTGGGGAGAGAGAAGACCCAGTACTTC.

The chain couples TRBV10-3 to TRBJ1-2; no clear D gene. This CDR3 region has 13 residues. Germline V gene lookup returns CDR1 ENHRY and CDR2 SYGVKD. V shed 4 bases and J shed 1 base, with 7 bases lying between them. CDR3 in amino acids: CAISGNSNYGYTF. CDR3 DNA: TGTGCCATCAGTGGAAACAGTAACTATGGCTACACCTTC.

The V and J genes are TRBV5-1 and TRBJ2-5, with D perhaps matching TRBD1 or TRBD2 (5 bases each). Germline values: CDR1 SGHRS, CDR2 YFSETQ. The V gene lost 0 bases and the J gene lost 0 bases, with 9 bases spanning the gap. This CDR3 has 15 residues. CDR3 coding DNA: TGCGCCAGCAGCTTGGCGTGGGACCACCAAGAGACCCAGTACTTC. Its translation is CASSLAWDHQETQYF.

The chain joins TRBV19 to TRBJ1-2, with unresolved D. Trimming cost V 1 base and J 7 bases, with 13 bases left between them. This CDR3 spans 14 amino acids. The germline CDR1 and CDR2 sequences are LNHDA and SQIVND (reference sequence). The chain's CDR3 is CASSIVSVPRGYTF. The CDR3 nucleotides read TGTGCCAGTAGTATAGTTTCGGTACCCCGTGGCTACACCTTC.

V gene TRBV28 combines with J gene TRBJ2-7; D remains unclear. The germline gives CDR1 MDHEN, CDR2 SYDVKM. Trimming left V 3 bases short and J 2 bases short, with 14 bases between. This CDR3 spans 15 amino acids. The CDR3: CASSFSLPGTYEQYF. DNA for the CDR3: TGTGCCAGCAGTTTCAGTCTCCCGGGTACCTACGAGCAGTACTTC.

The rearrangement links TRBV5-1 to TRBJ1-1; 9 positions agree with TRBD1. With 3 bases clipped from V and 1 base from J, the junction kept 1 base outside the gene matches. This CDR3 comprises 14 residues. Germline-derived CDR1 and CDR2 are SGHRS and YFSETQ. The chain's CDR3 is CASSWGQGNTEAFF. The DNA for the CDR3 is TGCGCCAGCAGCTGGGGACAGGGGAACACTGAAGCTTTCTTT.